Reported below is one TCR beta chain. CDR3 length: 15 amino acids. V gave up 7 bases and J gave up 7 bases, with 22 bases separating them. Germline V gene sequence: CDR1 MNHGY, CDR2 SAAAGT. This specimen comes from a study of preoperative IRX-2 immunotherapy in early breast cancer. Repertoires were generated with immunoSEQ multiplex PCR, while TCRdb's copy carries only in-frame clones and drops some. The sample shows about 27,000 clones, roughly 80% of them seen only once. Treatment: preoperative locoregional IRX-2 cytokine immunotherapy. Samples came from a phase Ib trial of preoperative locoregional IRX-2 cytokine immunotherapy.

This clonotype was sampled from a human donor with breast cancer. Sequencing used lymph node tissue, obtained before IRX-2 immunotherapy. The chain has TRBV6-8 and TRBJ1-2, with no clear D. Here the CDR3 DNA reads TGTGCCAGCACCTCCGGAGGCAGATTCCGCCCTGGCTACACCTTC. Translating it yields CASTSGGRFRPGYTF.